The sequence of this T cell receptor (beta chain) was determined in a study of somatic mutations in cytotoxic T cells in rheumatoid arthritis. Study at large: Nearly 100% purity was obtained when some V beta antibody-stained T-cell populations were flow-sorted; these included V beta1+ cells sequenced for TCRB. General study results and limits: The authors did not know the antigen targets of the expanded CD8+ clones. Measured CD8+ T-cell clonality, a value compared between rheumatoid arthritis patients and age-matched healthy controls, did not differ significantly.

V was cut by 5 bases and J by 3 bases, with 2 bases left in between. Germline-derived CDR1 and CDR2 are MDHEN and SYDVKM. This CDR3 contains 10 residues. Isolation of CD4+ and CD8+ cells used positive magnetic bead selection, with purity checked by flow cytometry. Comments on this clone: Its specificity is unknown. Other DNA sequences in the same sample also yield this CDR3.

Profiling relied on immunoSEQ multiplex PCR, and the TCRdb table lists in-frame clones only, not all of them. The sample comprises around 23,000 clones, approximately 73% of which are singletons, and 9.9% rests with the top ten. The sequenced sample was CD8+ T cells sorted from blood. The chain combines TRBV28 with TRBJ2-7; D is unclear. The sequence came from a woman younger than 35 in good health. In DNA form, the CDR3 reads TGTGCCAGCAGTGACTACGAGCAGTACTTC. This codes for CASSDYEQYF.